The entry below gives a single TCR beta chain sequence along with its context. Germline V CDR1 and CDR2: SEHNR, FQNEAQ (reference sequence). Between the trimmed V and J ends, which lost 1 base and 1 base, there was a span of 14 bases. The CDR3 sequence is 17 residues long. The protocol was immunoSEQ multiplex PCR, while the TCRdb copy is restricted to in-frame clones and leaves out a portion. Of 40,000 to 60,000 clones listed, around 85% are singletons. The sample comes from a study of blood T cell repertoires in COVID-19. The source of this sequence is a man aged 50 or older with active COVID-19. Sequencing input: peripheral blood. V is TRBV7-9 and J is TRBJ2-4; perhaps TRBD2 as D (5 bases). The CDR3: CASSLVEGFVAKNIQYF. CDR3 DNA sequence: TGTGCCAGCAGCTTAGTAGAGGGTTTCGTTGCCAAAAACATTCAGTACTTC.